What follows is one TCR beta chain and its context. The table lists this clonotype with a few counts. Its specific antigen is unknown. Base qualities are not recorded, but no much larger clone differs from it by a single base. The CDR3 starts with the cysteine, ends with the phenylalanine, and has 15 residues. Left in the record is the CDR3 DNA by itself, 45 bases read in frame from the first base. V ends up 3 bases short and J 0 bases short, with an unmatched junction base count of 3. Via the germline V gene (reference sequence), CDR1 is SSHAT and CDR2 FNYEAQ. Libraries were made using RACE. The run used a NextSeq 500. During library preparation, unique molecular identifiers were attached to individual cDNA molecules so that TCRs could be counted in a quantitative, reproducible way. For every blood RNA sample, sequencing covered both the TCR alpha and TCR beta chains. Regarding the original processing steps: A median of about 89,000 TCRs per sample was observed, with a range of roughly 23,224 to 750,000. V, J and CDR3 annotation of the TCR reads was performed with the Decombinator software suite. Every sample was subsampled to the same number of TCRs (28,000) for the PS versus PT1 abundance plots. Expanded TCRs were defined as absent before sensitization and observed at least eight times at the 2-week time point. TCRdb trimmed the raw reads at Q25, called clones with MiXCR and kept productive beta chains. Each CDR3 protein gets just one entry, which takes the most common genes and DNA from the rows behind it. The V and J calls were not made by the authors but by TCRdb's processing. The sample records approximately 400,000 distinct CDR3 sequences, 4.5% to 5.5% of which are singletons. 2.5% to 3% of the sample is in the top ten clones.

This entry comes from a study of human T cells and chemical hapten exposure (dated by TCRdb to 2020 to 2022). For the study in its entirety: For sensitization, 2% DPC in acetone was applied to a 2 cm by 2 cm area of upper inner arm skin. Throughout the roughly 25-week study period, patients were also given weekly therapeutic DPC doses on the scalp. Patch testing on the upper back used Finn chambers containing 0.01% DPC, with scoring done after 6 days according to International Contact Dermatitis Research Group standards. The mostly female patient cohort included alopecia areata with under or over 50% scalp involvement, alopecia totalis and alopecia universalis. Libraries were pooled for sequencing, and per-sample TCR yields varied mainly because of small differences in library volumes within the pool. This study followed changes in the peripheral blood TCR repertoire in vivo during primary and secondary sensitization of alopecia patients to the hapten diphenylcyclopropenone (DPC). Blood was sampled from patients pre-sensitization (week 0) and at 2, 6 and about 24 weeks after DPC sensitization. Under 30 alopecia patients gave blood for TCR sequencing at one to four time points (pre-sensitization, 2, 6 and 24 weeks). Here is what the overall study found, with its caveats: Because all patients had alopecia, a presumed autoimmune disease, the immune response of the patients might differ from that of healthy individuals. After repeated subsampling, changes were observed in the strength of the expansion versus patch-test correlation and in the threshold at which the correlation became significant. Patch test score correlated positively with the number of PT1 expanded TCRs, reaching significance at thresholds 8, 16 and 32 but not at 4. Expanded TCRs formed significantly more large CDR3 similarity clusters than pre-sensitization or healthy control sets, consistent with antigen-driven responses. DPC sensitization did not change the number of TCRs with a frequency above 1 in 1000, and there was no evidence of changes in global repertoire structure.

The time point label on this specimen signifies: pre-sensitization, week 0. Taken with the paper, the label for treatment or condition translates to: therapeutic diphenylcyclopropenone sensitization with weekly scalp DPC. At each patch-test visit, blood was drawn before the patch test was applied. Patients were eligible if aged 18 to 70, diagnosed with alopecia and judged suitable for DPC therapy, and pregnant patients were excluded. Total RNA was isolated from unfractionated whole blood collected in Tempus Blood RNA tubes. Sample: whole blood, taken in connection with sensitization to the hapten diphenylcyclopropenone (DPC). The receptor's source is a woman in her forties or fifties with alopecia areata. Some clones in this sample may be carry-over from other donors' samples. The chain is encoded by TRBV7-7 joined to TRBJ2-7, with 9 bases in between that match TRBD1. The CDR3 reads CASSLGTGLSYEQYF. The DNA is as follows: TGTGCCAGCAGCTTGGGGACAGGGCTCTCCTACGAGCAGTACTTC. Supplemented by the reference TRBV7-7 and TRBJ2-7 proteins around the CDR3, the complete variable domain is GAGVSQSPRYKVTKRGQDVTLRCDPISSHATLYWYQQALGQGPEFLTYFNYEAQPDKSGLPSDRFSAERPEGSISTLTIQRTEQRDSAMYRCASSLGTGLSYEQYFGPGTRLTVT.